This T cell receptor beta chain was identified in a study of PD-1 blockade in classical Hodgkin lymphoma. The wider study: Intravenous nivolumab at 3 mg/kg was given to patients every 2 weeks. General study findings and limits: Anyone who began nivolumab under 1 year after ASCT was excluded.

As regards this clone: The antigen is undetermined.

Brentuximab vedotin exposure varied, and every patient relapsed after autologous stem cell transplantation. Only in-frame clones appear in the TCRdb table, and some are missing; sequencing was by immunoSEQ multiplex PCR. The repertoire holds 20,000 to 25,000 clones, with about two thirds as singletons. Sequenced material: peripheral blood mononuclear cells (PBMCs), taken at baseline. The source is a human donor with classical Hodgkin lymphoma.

This CDR3 is CASSPRDDNEQFF. CDR3 in DNA: TGTGCCAGCAGCCCCCGAGATGACAATGAGCAGTTCTTC. The V and J genes are TRBV11-3 and TRBJ2-1; D not certain. This CDR3 is built from 13 residues. Germline V gene sequence: CDR1 SGHNT, CDR2 YENEEA. Trimming took 5 bases from V and 5 from J, leaving 10 bases between them.